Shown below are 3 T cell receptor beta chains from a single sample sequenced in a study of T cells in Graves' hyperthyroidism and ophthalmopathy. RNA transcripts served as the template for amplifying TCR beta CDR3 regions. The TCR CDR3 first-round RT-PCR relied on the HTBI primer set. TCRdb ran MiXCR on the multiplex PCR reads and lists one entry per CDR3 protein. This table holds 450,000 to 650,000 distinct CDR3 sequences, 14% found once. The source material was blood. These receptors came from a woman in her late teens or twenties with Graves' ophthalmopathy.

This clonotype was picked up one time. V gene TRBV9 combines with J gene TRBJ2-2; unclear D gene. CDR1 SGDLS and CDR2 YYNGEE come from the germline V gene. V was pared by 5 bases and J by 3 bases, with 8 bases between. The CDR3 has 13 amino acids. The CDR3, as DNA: TGTGCCAGCAGTGACGGGCACACCGGGGAGCTGTTTTTT. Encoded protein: CASSDGHTGELFF.

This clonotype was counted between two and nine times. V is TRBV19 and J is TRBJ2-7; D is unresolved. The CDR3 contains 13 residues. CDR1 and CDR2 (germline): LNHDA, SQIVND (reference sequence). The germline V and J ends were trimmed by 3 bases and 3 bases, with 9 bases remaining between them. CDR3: CASSIYGYYEQYF. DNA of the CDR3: TGTGCCAGTAGTATTTACGGGTACTACGAGCAGTACTTC.

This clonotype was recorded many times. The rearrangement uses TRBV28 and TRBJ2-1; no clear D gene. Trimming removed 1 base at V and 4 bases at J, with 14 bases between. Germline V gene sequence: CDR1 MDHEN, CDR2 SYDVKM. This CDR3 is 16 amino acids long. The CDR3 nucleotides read TGTGCCAGCAGTTTATTTCGAGAGACGGTTTACAATGAGCAGTTCTTC. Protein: CASSLFRETVYNEQFF.